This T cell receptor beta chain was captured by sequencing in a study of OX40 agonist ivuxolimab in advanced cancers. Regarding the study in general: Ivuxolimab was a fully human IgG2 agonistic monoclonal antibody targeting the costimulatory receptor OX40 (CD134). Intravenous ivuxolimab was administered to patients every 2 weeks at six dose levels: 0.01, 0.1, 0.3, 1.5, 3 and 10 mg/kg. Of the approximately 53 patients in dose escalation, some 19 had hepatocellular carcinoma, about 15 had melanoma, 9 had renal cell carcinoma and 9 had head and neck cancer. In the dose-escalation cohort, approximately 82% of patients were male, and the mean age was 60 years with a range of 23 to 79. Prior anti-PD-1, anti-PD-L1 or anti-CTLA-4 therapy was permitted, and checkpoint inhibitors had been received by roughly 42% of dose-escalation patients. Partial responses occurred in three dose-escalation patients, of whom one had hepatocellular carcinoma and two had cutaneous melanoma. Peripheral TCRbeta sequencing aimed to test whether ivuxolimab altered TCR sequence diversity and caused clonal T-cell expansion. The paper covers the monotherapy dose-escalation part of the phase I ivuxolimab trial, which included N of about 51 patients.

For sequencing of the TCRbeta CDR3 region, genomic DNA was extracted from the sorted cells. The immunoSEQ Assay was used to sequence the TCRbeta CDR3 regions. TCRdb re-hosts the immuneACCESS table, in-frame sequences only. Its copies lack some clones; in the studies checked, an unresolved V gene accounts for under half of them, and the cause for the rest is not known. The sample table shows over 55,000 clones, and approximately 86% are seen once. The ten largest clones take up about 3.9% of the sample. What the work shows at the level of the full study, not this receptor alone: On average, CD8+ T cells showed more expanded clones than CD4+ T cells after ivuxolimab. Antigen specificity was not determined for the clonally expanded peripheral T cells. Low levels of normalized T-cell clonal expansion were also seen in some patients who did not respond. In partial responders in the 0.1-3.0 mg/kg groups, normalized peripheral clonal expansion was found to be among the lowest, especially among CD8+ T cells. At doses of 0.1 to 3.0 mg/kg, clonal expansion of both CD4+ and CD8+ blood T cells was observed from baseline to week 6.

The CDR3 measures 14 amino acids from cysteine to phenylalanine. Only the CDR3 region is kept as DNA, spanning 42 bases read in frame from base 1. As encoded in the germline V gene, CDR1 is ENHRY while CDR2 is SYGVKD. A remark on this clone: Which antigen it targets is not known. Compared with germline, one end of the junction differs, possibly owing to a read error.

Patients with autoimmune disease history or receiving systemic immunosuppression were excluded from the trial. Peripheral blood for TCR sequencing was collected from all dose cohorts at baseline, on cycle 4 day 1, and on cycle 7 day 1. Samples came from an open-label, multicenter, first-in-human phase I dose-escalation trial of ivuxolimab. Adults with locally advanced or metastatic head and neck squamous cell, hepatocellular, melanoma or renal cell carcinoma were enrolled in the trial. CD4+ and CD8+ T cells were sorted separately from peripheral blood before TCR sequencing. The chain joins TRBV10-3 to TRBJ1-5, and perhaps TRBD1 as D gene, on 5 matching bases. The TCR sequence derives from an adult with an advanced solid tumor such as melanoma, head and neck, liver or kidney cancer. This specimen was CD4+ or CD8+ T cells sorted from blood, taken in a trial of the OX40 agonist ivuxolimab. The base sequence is TGTGCCATCGGCCCCGGGGGTGGCAATCGGCCCCAGCATTTT. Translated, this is CAIGPGGGNRPQHF.